This section outlines one T cell receptor beta chain sequence together with its context. Its antigen has not been determined. Base qualities are missing; no much larger clone stands one base away. V lost 5 bases and J lost 5 bases, and the count of bases not matched to a germline gene is 4. Taken from the germline V gene, the CDR1 and CDR2 loops are MNHEY and SVGAGI. The CDR3, cysteine through phenylalanine, is 15 amino acids long. This entry keeps only the CDR3 DNA: 45 bases, framed from base 1. High-throughput TCRbeta CDR3 sequencing of frozen genomic DNA was performed by immunoSEQ, including PCR amplification, mapping, bias correction and internal controls. Turning to the authors' computational methods: Productive rearrangements were kept, and unique TCRbeta sequences were defined by CDR3 nucleotide sequence plus V and J gene. For classification of a sequence as donor-reactive, at least 5-fold expansion in CFSE-low cells relative to unstimulated pre-transplant cells and a frequency of at least 0.01% were required. Minimum frequency thresholds were set for each subject based on the unstimulated sample with the lowest template count, ensuring at least 90% detection power. Jensen-Shannon divergence between the top 1000 TCRbeta sequences post- versus pre-transplant served as the measure of repertoire turnover. Changes in detection of donor-reactive sequences were tested with two-sided Fisher's exact tests. Held by TCRdb, this immuneACCESS table contains in-frame sequences only and omits some clones. Under half of the omission traces to an unresolved V gene where checked; the cause of the rest is unknown. D and trimming were read from the DNA, whereas the V and J calls and clone size are those reported in that table. The sample table lists roughly 100,000 clones, 82% of them with a count of one. The top ten hold roughly 0.9% of the sample.

The data were obtained in a study of T cell clones after liver transplantation (dated by TCRdb to between 2017 and 2020). At the level of the whole study: Samples were obtained from ITN030ST, a randomized trial in which withdrawal of immunosuppression was attempted within 2 years of liver transplantation. Donor-reactive T cell clones were identified by TCRbeta sequencing after a pre-transplant mixed lymphocyte reaction and then tracked in post-transplant blood. Third party-reactive TCRbeta sequences were also identified from pre-transplant MLRs to serve as an antigen-independent comparator for donor-reactive sequences. Three of the eight recipients were HCV-positive; the others were transplanted for non-autoimmune, non-viral indications. The subjects received no induction therapy and were kept on standard immunosuppression until randomization at 12-24 months post-transplant. Tolerance was defined as complete withdrawal of immunosuppression for at least one year without a rise in liver enzymes beyond twice the upper limit of normal. Blood samples were taken pre-transplant, pre-randomization before withdrawal, and post-randomization after full withdrawal or failed withdrawal. A cohort of 8 liver transplant recipients was studied, of whom 3 were classified as tolerant and 5 as non-tolerant. General findings and caveats noted by the study authors: Because allograft tissue specimens were not available, migration of donor-reactive T cells into the graft, rather than deletion, may have occurred. In most of the 8 subjects, circulating donor-reactive CD4 TCRbeta sequences decreased significantly after transplant, regardless of tolerance or HCV status. In two subjects, low numbers of available donor cells limited the measurable donor-reactive repertoire. When repertoire turnover was accounted for, significantly reduced detection of donor-reactive sequences was found in 7 of 8 subjects for CD4 and in 8 of 8 subjects for CD8. The decline in donor-reactive sequences exceeded the decline in third party-reactive sequences, suggesting partial antigen-specific deletion that was unrelated to withdrawal success. Conclusions were preliminary, limited by small, heterogeneous patient numbers and non-standardized post-transplant time points.

The label giving this sample's time point can be read as: pre-transplant. Thawed unstimulated PBMCs were stained for CD3, CD4 and CD8 and FACS-sorted into CD3+CD4+ and CD3+CD8+ populations. All 8 studied subjects were randomized to withdrawal of immunosuppression. Genomic DNA was isolated with the Qiagen DNeasy Blood and Tissue Kit. Here the sequenced sample was CD4+ T cells from blood, taken before liver transplant. This sequence was found in a human donor who received a liver transplant. The rearranged chain carries TRBV6-5 and TRBJ2-1, with 12 central nucleotides matching TRBD2. For the CDR3, the sequence is CASSPRTSGDNEQFF. Here is the DNA: TGTGCCAGCAGTCCGCGGACTAGCGGGGACAATGAGCAGTTCTTC.